Below, 4 T cell receptor beta chains from the same sample are listed, as sequenced in a study of regulatory T cells in long-lasting Graves disease. With iRepertoire HTBI primers and Arm-PCR of CDR3 regions, TCR beta libraries were built. TCRdb reprocessed the multiplex PCR reads with MiXCR, giving one entry per CDR3 protein. The sample lists around 500,000 distinct CDR3 sequences; roughly 20% were seen once. Specified time point: persistent/refractory GD, antithyroid drugs over 5 years with positive TRAb. PBMC RNA was the source of the TCR library. The sequences come from peripheral blood mononuclear cells (PBMCs), collected when the disease was refractory, from a patient treated with antithyroid drugs. The receptors come from a female donor with Graves disease.

In this sample, this clonotype turned up a few times. This chain connects TRBV2 to TRBJ2-1, with D hard to call. This CDR3 has 12 amino acids. Germline CDR1 reads SNHLY; CDR2 reads FYNNEI. V dropped 5 bases and J dropped 8 bases, with 10 bases sitting between them. DNA of the CDR3: TGTGCCAGCAGTATAAGGGATGATGAGCAGTTCTTC. It yields the protein CASSIRDDEQFF. Based on the CDR3 plus reference TRBV2 and TRBJ2-1, the full variable domain is EPEVTQTPSHQVTQMGQEVILRCVPISNHLYFYWYRQILGQKVEFLVSFYNNEISEKSEIFDDQFSVERPDGSNFTLKIRSTKLEDSAMYFCASSIRDDEQFFGPGTRLTVL.

The J gene is TRBJ1-2, the V gene TRBV19; D is uncertain. This CDR3 spans 16 amino acids. Trimming left V 0 bases short and J 0 bases short, with 11 bases between. Germline V gene data show CDR1 as LNHDA and CDR2 as SQIVND (reference sequence). The CDR3 coding sequence is TGTGCCAGTAGTATAGATGTCACTTCTTCTAACTATGGCTACACCTTC. Its translation: CASSIDVTSSNYGYTF.

This clonotype was found a few times. This sequence joins TRBV4-1 and TRBJ1-2, with a tentative D call TRBD1 (6 bases). The CDR3 has 15 amino acids. V lost 1 base, J lost 5 bases, and 14 bases lay in between. Per the germline V gene, CDR1 is MGHRA and CDR2 is YSYEKL. This CDR3 is CASSQGGRGPYGYTF. The CDR3 nucleotides are TGCGCCAGCAGCCAAGGCGGCAGGGGACCGTATGGCTACACCTTC.

The chain links TRBV28 to TRBJ2-1; D unclear. Trimming stripped 5 bases from V and 4 bases from J, with 18 bases between. Germline CDR1 and CDR2: MDHEN and SYDVKM. This CDR3 region has 16 residues. CDR3 in amino acids: CASSLYKTGKYNEQFF. CDR3 DNA: TGTGCCAGCAGTCTATACAAAACTGGGAAATACAATGAGCAGTTCTTC.